What follows are 18 T cell receptor beta chains derived from one specimen sequenced in a study of blood T cells in healthy people across ages. Primed by a sample-barcoded 5' primer and a J-beta primer mix, a second PCR proceeded for roughly 7 to 11 cycles. MiXCR, applied by TCRdb to the 5' RACE reads, yields one record per CDR3 protein. The repertoire holds approximately 880,000 distinct CDR3 sequences, with 40% to 60% as singletons. Sequencing was carried out using blood. These receptor sequences come from a man aged 30 to 45 in good health.

Of note for this clonotype: The germline gene is not matched at one end of the junction; a read error may be the cause. The chain recombines TRBV20-1 with TRBJ2-3; tentatively, D is TRBD2 (6 bases). This CDR3 has 15 amino acids. CDR1 DFQATT and CDR2 SNEGSKA come from the germline V gene (reference sequence). In DNA form, the CDR3 reads TGCAGCGCTAGAGCCCCCGGGTGGGGGGCAGATACGCAGTATTTT. Translating gives CSARAPGWGADTQYF.

This clonotype has more than one count but fewer than ten. The chain employs TRBV9 and TRBJ1-6, with D hard to call. V was shortened by 0 bases and J by 0 bases, with 10 bases between the two germline ends. The germline V gene has CDR1 SGDLS and CDR2 YYNGEE. This CDR3 has 17 amino acids. This CDR3 reads CASSVEAASSYNSPLHF. The CDR3 DNA follows: TGTGCCAGCAGCGTAGAAGCGGCGAGCTCCTATAATTCACCCCTCCACTTT.

This clonotype was recorded at least ten times. The chain employs TRBV10-2 and TRBJ2-4; 11 nucleotides line up with TRBD2. Germline V CDR1 and CDR2: WSHSY, SAAADI. The CDR3 totals 14 residues. After removal of 5 bases from V and 6 bases from J, the junction contained 3 bases not matched to a gene. The CDR3 region is CASSIAGGGNIQYF. Here the CDR3 DNA reads TGCGCCAGCAGTATAGCGGGGGGGGGAAACATTCAGTACTTC.

This rearrangement joins TRBV6-5 to TRBJ2-3; 9 bases agree with TRBD1. Looked up from germline, CDR1 is MNHEY and CDR2 is SVGAGI. The CDR3 is 15 residues long. Trimming took 6 bases from V and 6 from J; bases not matched to a gene: 10. CDR3 sequence reads: CASSVRDRVWDTQYF. DNA of the CDR3: TGTGCCAGCAGCGTCCGGGACAGGGTTTGGGATACGCAGTATTTT.

Written as DNA, the CDR3 is TGCAGTGCCAGAAAAGCGGGGGGCTACGAGCAGTACTTC. This translates into CSARKAGGYEQYF. The chain joins TRBV20-1 to TRBJ2-7, with TRBD2 matching 9 bases. The CDR3 contains 13 residues. V shed 6 bases and J 3 bases; nucleotides not matched to a gene: 6. From germline, CDR1 is DFQATT and CDR2 SNEGSKA (reference sequence).

As to this clonotype: A junction end diverges from the germline sequence, so it may reflect a read error. The chain combines TRBV7-9 with TRBJ1-1, with 10 bases that match TRBD1. Germline V gene lookup returns CDR1 SEHNR and CDR2 FQNEAQ (reference sequence). The CDR3 has 14 amino acids. The CDR3 region has the DNA TGTGCCAGCCGCTTAGGGGACAGGGGTACGGAAGCTTTCTTT. This encodes CASRLGDRGTEAFF.

The rearrangement joins TRBV7-6 to TRBJ2-1; tentative D call: TRBD2 (6 bases). CDR1 and CDR2 (germline): SGHVS, FNYEAQ. The CDR3 is 15 amino acids. V was clipped by 5 bases and J by 5 bases, with 16 bases between them. In DNA, the CDR3 is TGTGCCAGCAGCGCTGCTGGGGGGAGGCACAATGAGCAGTTCTTC. Translating it yields CASSAAGGRHNEQFF.

The gene calls are TRBV4-1 and TRBJ2-7; 9 bases match TRBD1. The length of the CDR3 is 18 residues. CDR1 MGHRA and CDR2 YSYEKL come from the germline V gene. V lost 2 bases to trimming and J lost 4 bases; unmatched junction nucleotides: 15. CDR3 protein: CASSQPTNAGTGSYEQYF. DNA of the CDR3: TGCGCCAGCAGCCAACCGACGAATGCCGGGACAGGGTCTTACGAGCAGTACTTC.

The chain links TRBV11-1 to TRBJ1-2; 7 bases line up with TRBD1. Germline V gene lookup returns CDR1 SGHAT and CDR2 FQDESV (reference sequence). The V gene end was trimmed by 7 bases and the J gene end by 2 bases; junction bases not matched to a gene: 10. CDR3 length: 15 residues. The CDR3: CASTISPTGNYGYTF. As DNA, the CDR3 is TGTGCCAGCACCATATCACCGACAGGGAACTATGGCTACACCTTC.

This clonotype has more than one count but fewer than ten. The chain links TRBV28 to TRBJ2-1, with D hard to call. CDR1 MDHEN and CDR2 SYDVKM come from the germline V gene. V lost 3 bases and J lost 10, with 10 bases in between. The CDR3 has 12 residues. As DNA, the CDR3 is TGTGCCAGCAGTTTCTCTATACCAGAGCAGTTCTTC. Translation: CASSFSIPEQFF.

The chain has TRBV4-1 and TRBJ2-1; 9 nucleotides align to TRBD2. V was pared by 4 bases and J by 4 bases, with 8 bases of the junction left unmatched. CDR1 is MGHRA, CDR2 YSYEKL, per germline. This CDR3 comprises 16 residues. The CDR3 loop is CASSPMAGGPYNEQFF. DNA for the CDR3: TGCGCCAGCAGCCCCATGGCGGGGGGGCCGTACAATGAGCAGTTCTTC.

On this clonotype: Mismatch with germline at one junction end may stem from a read error. The chain combines TRBV6-5 with TRBJ2-5; D is possibly TRBD2 (5 bases). The end of the DNA aligns better with TRBJ2-7, so the J call may be wrong. Germline CDR1 is MNHEY and CDR2 is SVGAGI. This CDR3 is 16 amino acids long. The CDR3 nucleotides read TGTGTCAGCAGTTACTCGGACTTCACTGCGAAATACGAGCAGTACTTC. Protein sequence: CVSSYSDFTAKYEQYF.

This clonotype has only a few counts. The chain joins TRBV5-1 to TRBJ2-1; TRBD1 is a possible D gene (5 bases). The CDR3 runs to 17 residues. V lost 4 bases and J lost 1, with 18 bases in between. CDR1 and CDR2 (germline): SGHRS, YFSETQ. CDR3 nucleotides: TGCGCCAGCAGCATAAGCAAGACAGTTAATTCCTACAATGAGCAGTTCTTC. This encodes CASSISKTVNSYNEQFF. The variable domain in full, with the rest retrieved from reference TRBV5-1 and TRBJ2-1, is KAGVTQTPRYLIKTRGQQVTLSCSPISGHRSVSWYQQTPGQGLQFLFEYFSETQRNKGNFPGRFSGRQFSNSRSEMNVSTLELGDSALYLCASSISKTVNSYNEQFFGPGTRLTVL.

The chain combines TRBV6-5 with TRBJ1-2; D is possibly TRBD1 (6 bases). V lost 8 bases to trimming and J lost 4 bases, with 14 bases between them. The CDR3 is 13 residues long. The germline gives CDR1 MNHEY, CDR2 SVGAGI. The DNA of the CDR3 is TGTGCCAGCCGCCTGGACAGTCTCTATGGCTACACCTTC. Protein product: CASRLDSLYGYTF.

The chain joins TRBV7-9 to TRBJ1-2, with D hard to call. The V end was cut by 5 bases, the J end by 4 bases, with 14 bases between. This CDR3 is 14 amino acids long. Germline values: CDR1 SEHNR, CDR2 FQNEAQ (reference sequence). The CDR3 DNA reads as TGTGCCAGCAGCCCGCCGGCAGACACCTATGGCTACACCTTC. Its protein product is CASSPPADTYGYTF.

V usage is TRBV12-3 or TRBV12-4 and J usage is TRBJ1-6; 10 bases match TRBD1. The length of the CDR3 is 14 residues. Unmatched junction bases numbered 7, after V lost 6 bases and J lost 11 bases. CDR3 residues: CASRTGTGVTPLHF. In DNA form, the CDR3 reads TGTGCCAGCAGGACCGGGACAGGGGTTACACCCCTCCACTTT.

The V and J genes are TRBV6-5 and TRBJ2-5, with 12 bases that match TRBD2. The CDR3 extends over 14 amino acids. Germline V lookup: CDR1 MNHEY, CDR2 SVGAGI. With 0 bases clipped from V and 9 bases from J, the junction kept 2 bases outside the gene matches. CDR3 sequence (DNA): TGTGCCAGCAGTTACTCGGGACTAGCGGGTTCCCAGTACTTC. It yields the protein CASSYSGLAGSQYF.

This clonotype has only a few counts. V and J are TRBV24-1 and TRBJ2-5; D ambiguous. Germline CDR1 and CDR2: KGHDR and SFDVKD. The CDR3 contains 13 residues. Trimming cost V 7 bases and J 2 bases, with 10 bases left between them. The chain's CDR3 is CATRGNSQETQYF. The CDR3 region has the DNA TGTGCCACCAGAGGGAACAGTCAAGAGACCCAGTACTTC.